This TCR beta chain emerged from a study of tumor-infiltrating lymphocytes in primary liver carcinoma. Study-wide context: The study reported T1-T3 N0M0 tumors spanning 4.2 to 10 cm.

The CDR3 is 12 residues long. Germline V gene data show CDR1 as SEHNR and CDR2 as FQNEAQ (reference sequence). Study findings and constraints: Unsorted bulk processing meant the study did not compare CD4+ and CD8+ repertoires.

With respect to this clonotype: The target antigen is unknown. The junction shows a germline mismatch at one end, possibly a read error.

A primer matching the constant region was used to make TCR beta cDNA from 450 to 550 ng of total RNA. Amplification in three nested multiplex PCR rounds with slightly modified ARM-PCR gave rise to TCR beta libraries. Primers for the first two PCR rounds were TRBV1-TRBV30 forward primers and a C-beta reverse primer (approximately 10 cycles per round). MiXCR, applied by TCRdb to the multiplex PCR reads, yields one record per CDR3 protein. The sample contains 300,000 to 400,000 distinct CDR3 sequences, approximately 65% of which appear only once. Extraction also yielded germline DNA, while blood RNA was obtained from unsorted whole blood. Chronic HBV infection was present in the patients, who were treatment-naive. Preoperatively, peripheral blood was drawn, 4 to 4.5 milliliters in total.

The gene calls are TRBV7-9 and TRBJ2-7; 8 nucleotides align to TRBD1. Material: peripheral blood. This clonotype was sampled from a man aged 40-55 years with primary liver carcinoma and hepatitis B virus infection. The CDR3 sequence: CARSSGTGKQYF. As DNA, the CDR3 is TGTGCCCGCAGCTCAGGGACAGGCAAGCAGTACTTC.